The 27 T cell receptor beta chains listed next were all sequenced from one sample in a study of T cell responses to AZD1222 COVID-19 vaccine. Repertoires were generated with immunoSEQ multiplex PCR, while TCRdb's copy carries only in-frame clones and drops some. The sample shows around 100,000 clones, about 88% of them seen only once. Material: peripheral blood, obtained on day 0 of AZD1222 vaccination. These receptors were taken from an adult in good health.

This chain connects TRBV2 to TRBJ2-5, with TRBD2 matching 14 bases. With V trimmed by 5 bases and J by 5 bases, 4 bases remained unmatched. From germline, CDR1 is SNHLY and CDR2 FYNNEI. The CDR3 sequence is 15 residues long. The CDR3 reads CASSRLAGGPETQYF. CDR3 coding DNA: TGTGCCAGCAGTAGACTAGCGGGGGGGCCGGAGACCCAGTACTTC.

This chain uses TRBV5-1 with TRBJ1-2; 11 positions match TRBD1. CDR3 length: 14 residues. The ends lost 3 bases at V and 4 bases at J; junction bases unmatched: 2. The V gene's germline CDR1 is SGHRS and CDR2 YFSETQ. The CDR3 protein is CASSWDRGAYGYTF. CDR3 DNA: TGCGCCAGCAGCTGGGACAGGGGGGCCTATGGCTACACCTTC.

In the case of this clone: This sample also contains other DNA sequences that code for the same CDR3. The chain recombines TRBV2 with TRBJ1-5; D uncertain. The CDR3 has 14 amino acids. Per germline, CDR1 SNHLY and CDR2 FYNNEI. V lost 3 bases to trimming and J lost 0 bases, with 6 bases between them. The CDR3, as DNA: TGTGCCAGCAGTGACAGCCATAGCAATCAGCCCCAGCATTTT. Amino acid sequence: CASSDSHSNQPQHF.

This clone was found once. The chain couples TRBV7-3 to TRBJ2-2; 8 bases agree with TRBD1. J gave up 4 bases and V 5 bases, and 12 bases lay outside the gene matches. CDR3 length equals 17 residues. CDR1 is SGHTA, CDR2 FQGTGA, per germline. CDR3 nucleotide sequence: TGTGCCAGCAGCCCGCTTGGGACAGGTGTGGGCACCGGGGAGCTGTTTTTT. It yields the protein CASSPLGTGVGTGELFF.

This clone appeared once. This sequence joins TRBV6-1 and TRBJ1-2; possible D gene TRBD1, 5 bases. This CDR3 has 15 residues. Trimming shortened V by 1 base and J by 3 bases, and 12 bases separated the two germline ends. Per the germline V gene, CDR1 is MNHNS and CDR2 is SASEGT. The CDR3 region is CASSEVGRGDYGYTF. The CDR3 DNA follows: TGTGCCAGCAGTGAAGTAGGTAGGGGAGACTATGGCTACACCTTC.

CDR3 nucleotide sequence: TGTGCCAGCAGCTTGCCGGGACAGGGGAACACCGGGGAGCTGTTTTTT. The encoded protein is CASSLPGQGNTGELFF. The chain recombines TRBV5-8 with TRBJ2-2, with 9 bases that match TRBD1. Germline V gene data show CDR1 as SGHTS and CDR2 as YDEGEE. The CDR3 loop spans 16 amino acids. Losses at the gene ends were 1 base for V and 1 base for J; bases not matched to a gene: 2. Variable domain in full (rest from reference TRBV5-8 and TRBJ2-2): EAGVTQSPTHLIKTRGQQATLRCSPISGHTSVYWYQQALGLGLQFLLWYDEGEERNRGNFPPRFSGRQFPNYSSELNVNALELEDSALYLCASSLPGQGNTGELFFGEGSRLTVL.

The chain is built from TRBV6-5 and TRBJ1-2; D remains unclear. CDR1 is MNHEY, CDR2 SVGAGI, per germline. V gave up 0 bases and J gave up 8 bases, with 10 bases separating them. This CDR3 is built from 13 residues. Here the CDR3 DNA reads TGTGCCAGCAGTTACTCTGAGGGAAAGGGCTACACCTTC. Translation gives CASSYSEGKGYTF.

The chain couples TRBV12-3 or TRBV12-4 to TRBJ2-7; D possibly corresponds to TRBD1 (5 bases). With 8 bases removed from V and 1 base from J, the gap between germline ends came to 12 bases. This CDR3 is built from 13 residues. CDR3 in amino acids: CASQGQGSYEQYF. DNA of the CDR3: TGTGCCAGCCAGGGTCAGGGATCCTACGAGCAGTACTTC.

The J gene is TRBJ2-1, the V gene TRBV5-1, with D uncertain. The ends were cut back, 5 bases at V and 6 bases at J, with 9 bases in the middle. CDR1 is SGHRS, CDR2 YFSETQ, per germline. The CDR3 is made up of 12 amino acids. CDR3 protein: CASRTGFNEQFF. DNA for the CDR3: TGCGCCAGCAGAACGGGCTTCAATGAGCAGTTCTTC.

The genes are TRBV28 and TRBJ2-7; either TRBD1 or TRBD2 may supply D (6 bases each). Germline loops: CDR1 MDHEN, CDR2 SYDVKM. This CDR3 is 13 amino acids long. V was pared by 5 bases and J by 7 bases, with 15 bases between. This CDR3 reads CASSLQQGLEQYF. The CDR3 region has the DNA TGTGCCAGCAGTCTTCAACAGGGACTGGAGCAGTACTTC.

The chain carries TRBV7-9 and TRBJ2-5; D possibly corresponds to TRBD1 (8 bases). Trimming cost V 5 bases and J 2 bases, with 15 bases left between them. This CDR3 region has 15 residues. Germline V lookup: CDR1 SEHNR, CDR2 FQNEAQ (reference sequence). Here the CDR3 reads CASSKGQGGQETQYF. CDR3 coding DNA: TGTGCCAGCAGCAAAGGACAGGGAGGGCAAGAGACCCAGTACTTC.

The chain combines TRBV5-4 with TRBJ2-1; D call uncertain. V dropped 0 bases and J dropped 6 bases, with 13 bases sitting between them. This CDR3 is built from 15 residues. From germline, CDR1 is SGHNT and CDR2 YYREEE (reference sequence). CDR3 sequence (DNA): TGTGCCAGCAGCTTGGGGCATGGTTGGGGCAATGAGCAGTTCTTC. Its protein is CASSLGHGWGNEQFF.

This chain uses TRBV7-8 with TRBJ1-4, with 11 bases identical to TRBD1. Germline CDR1 is SGHVS and CDR2 is FQNEAQ. After removal of 5 bases from V and 8 bases from J, the junction contained 4 bases not matched to a gene. The CDR3 covers 14 residues. CDR3 in amino acids: CASSPRDRGEKLFF. In DNA, the CDR3 is TGTGCCAGCAGCCCCCGGGACAGGGGGGAAAAACTGTTTTTT.

This chain links TRBV28 with TRBJ1-2, with D hard to call. The CDR3 is made up of 11 amino acids. CDR1 MDHEN and CDR2 SYDVKM come from the germline V gene. Trimming shortened V by 3 bases and J by 6 bases, and 5 bases separated the two germline ends. The CDR3 sequence: CASSFTDGYTF. The CDR3 DNA is TGTGCCAGCAGTTTCACGGATGGCTACACCTTC.

The CDR3 nucleotides read TGTGCCATCAGTGAGGGACAGGGGTTTAACACTGAAGCTTTCTTT. Its protein product is CAISEGQGFNTEAFF. The rearrangement uses TRBV10-3 and TRBJ1-1; 9 nucleotides agree with TRBD1. Unmatched junction bases numbered 3, after V lost 2 bases and J lost 2 bases. From germline, CDR1 is ENHRY and CDR2 SYGVKD. The CDR3 is made up of 15 amino acids.

V usage is TRBV15 and J usage is TRBJ1-6, with unresolved D. Trimming stripped 2 bases from V and 9 bases from J, with 11 bases between. In germline, CDR1 is LNHNV, CDR2 YYDKDF (reference sequence). The CDR3 consists of 14 residues. The chain's CDR3 is CATSRSNPSSPLHF. The CDR3 nucleotides are TGTGCCACCAGCAGATCGAACCCGTCTTCACCCCTCCACTTT.

The chain carries TRBV12-3 or TRBV12-4 and TRBJ1-3; no definite D call. Trimming pared 6 bases from V and 0 bases from J, leaving 6 bases between. CDR3 length: 13 residues. CDR3 protein: CASRPNSGNTIYF. As DNA, the CDR3 is TGTGCCAGCAGACCGAACTCTGGAAACACCATATATTTT.

The chain joins TRBV7-2 to TRBJ1-3, with D hard to call. In germline, CDR1 is SGHTA, CDR2 FQGNSA. The CDR3 runs 12 residues. Trimming took off 5 bases at V and 12 bases at J, with 14 bases between the two ends. The CDR3 nucleotides are TGTGCCAGCAGCCCAGCGACATTCAACATATATTTT. It specifies CASSPATFNIYF. The variable domain in full, completed from reference TRBV7-2 and TRBJ1-3, reads GAGVSQSPSNKVTEKGKDVELRCDPISGHTALYWYRQSLGQGLEFLIYFQGNSAPDKSGLPSDRFSAERTGGSVSTLTIQRTQQEDSAVYLCASSPATFNIYFGEGSWLTVV.

This clone has just one count. The J gene is TRBJ1-6, the V gene TRBV21-1; TRBD1 reflects the table's D call only, with no check against the DNA. TRBV21-1 represents a pseudogene. This CDR3 region has 17 residues. CDR3 sequence: CASSPETAIIYNSPLHF. CDR3 DNA: TGTGCCAGCAGCCCTGAGACAGCTATCATCTATAATTCACCCCTCCACTTT.

Only one count was recorded for this clone. J is TRBJ1-1 and V is TRBV4-1, with D tentatively TRBD1 (6 bases). Germline V gives CDR1 MGHRA, CDR2 YSYEKL. The CDR3 is 13 residues long. The germline V and J ends were trimmed by 3 bases and 7 bases, with 12 bases remaining between them. The CDR3 sequence: CASSQQGYSEAFF. Written as DNA, the CDR3 is TGCGCCAGCAGCCAGCAGGGGTACAGTGAAGCTTTCTTT.

The V call is TRBV4-1, the J call TRBJ1-1; tentative D call: TRBD1 (5 bases). This CDR3 region has 13 residues. The germline V gene has CDR1 MGHRA and CDR2 YSYEKL. Trimming took off 4 bases at V and 1 base at J, with 7 bases between the two ends. The CDR3 DNA is TGCGCCAGCAGCCTAGGGGAGAACACTGAAGCTTTCTTT. It translates to CASSLGENTEAFF.

V gene TRBV6-5 combines with J gene TRBJ1-2, with D uncertain. The germline gives CDR1 MNHEY, CDR2 SVGAGI. The germline V and J ends were trimmed by 4 bases and 3 bases, with 12 bases remaining between them. The CDR3 has 14 residues. CDR3 DNA sequence: TGTGCCAGCAGTTCCTCGGTCGCCTACTATGGCTACACCTTC. Translation gives CASSSSVAYYGYTF.

Of note for this clone: The same CDR3 can be traced to other DNA sequences in this sample. The chain has TRBV28 and TRBJ2-7; D remains unclear. Per the germline V gene, CDR1 is MDHEN and CDR2 is SYDVKM. V was pared by 3 bases and J by 4 bases, with 7 bases between. There are 12 residues in the CDR3. DNA of the CDR3: TGTGCCAGCAGTTTGGGTGGGTACGAGCAGTACTTC. Its protein product is CASSLGGYEQYF.

The chain uses TRBV5-1 and TRBJ1-1; unclear D gene. Trimming stripped 0 bases from V and 5 bases from J, with 11 bases between. Germline CDR1 reads SGHRS; CDR2 reads YFSETQ. The CDR3 is 14 residues long. The DNA of the CDR3 is TGCGCCAGCAGCTTGGCCGTGAGGGAGACTGAAGCTTTCTTT. Its protein is CASSLAVRETEAFF.

This clone was observed once. The chain couples TRBV3-1 (or the pseudogene TRBV3-2) to TRBJ1-6; no firm D call. The germline V gene encodes CDR1 LGHDT and CDR2 YNNKEL (reference sequence). The CDR3 is 17 amino acids. V lost 0 bases and J 10 bases, leaving 19 bases between the germline ends. Written as DNA, the CDR3 is TGTGCCAGCAGCCAAGACGCGGCAGAGGATCACCTCTCACCCCTCCACTTT. This translates into CASSQDAAEDHLSPLHF.

The gene calls are TRBV7-8 and TRBJ2-2; no firm D call. This CDR3 has 17 amino acids. Germline loops: CDR1 SGHVS, CDR2 FQNEAQ. With 2 bases removed from V and 2 bases from J, the gap between germline ends came to 15 bases. The CDR3 DNA is TGTGCCAGCAGCTTACGCGCCGGACCGGATAACACCGGGGAGCTGTTTTTT. Its translation: CASSLRAGPDNTGELFF. Full variable domain (remainder filled in from reference TRBV7-8 and TRBJ2-2): GAGVSQSPRYKVAKRGQDVALRCDPISGHVSLFWYQQALGQGPEFLTYFQNEAQLDKSGLPSDRFFAERPEGSVSTLKIQRTQQEDSAVYLCASSLRAGPDNTGELFFGEGSRLTVL.

As concerns this clone: One end of the junction fails to match germline, which may point to a read error. The chain couples TRBV18 to TRBJ1-2, with D maybe TRBD1 (5 bases). Germline V gene sequence: CDR1 KGHSH, CDR2 LQKENI. There are 15 residues in the CDR3. The CDR3 is CASSLTGTISAGYTF. As DNA, the CDR3 is TGTGCCAGTTCACTTACAGGAACCATATCAGCCGGCTACACCTTC.